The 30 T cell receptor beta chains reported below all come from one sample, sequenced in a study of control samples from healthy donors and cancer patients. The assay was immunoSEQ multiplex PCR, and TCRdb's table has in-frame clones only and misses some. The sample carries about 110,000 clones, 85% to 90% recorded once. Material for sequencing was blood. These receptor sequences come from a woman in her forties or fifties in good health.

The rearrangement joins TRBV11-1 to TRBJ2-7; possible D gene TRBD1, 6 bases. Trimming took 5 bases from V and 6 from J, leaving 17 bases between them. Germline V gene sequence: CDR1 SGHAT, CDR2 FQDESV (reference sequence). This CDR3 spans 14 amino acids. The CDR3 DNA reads TGTGCCAGCAGCCCCGGGCCGAAACAGGGCGAGCAGTACTTC. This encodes CASSPGPKQGEQYF.

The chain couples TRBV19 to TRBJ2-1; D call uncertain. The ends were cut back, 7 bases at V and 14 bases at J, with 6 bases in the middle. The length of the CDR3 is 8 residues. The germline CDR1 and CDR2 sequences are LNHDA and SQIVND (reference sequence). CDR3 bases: TGTGCCAGTAAACCGGAGTTCTTC. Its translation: CASKPEFF. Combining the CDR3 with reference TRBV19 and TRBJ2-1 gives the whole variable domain DGGITQSPKYLFRKEGQNVTLSCEQNLNHDAMYWYRQDPGQGLRLIYYSQIVNDFQKGDIAEGYSVSREKKESFPLTVTSAQKNPTAFYLCASKPEFFGPGTRLTVL.

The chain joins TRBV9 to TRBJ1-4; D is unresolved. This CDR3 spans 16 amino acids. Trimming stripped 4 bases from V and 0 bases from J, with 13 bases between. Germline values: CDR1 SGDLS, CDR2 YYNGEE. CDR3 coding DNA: TGTGCCAGCAGCCCCCCCGGTGGGACAACTAATGAAAAACTGTTTTTT. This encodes CASSPPGGTTNEKLFF.

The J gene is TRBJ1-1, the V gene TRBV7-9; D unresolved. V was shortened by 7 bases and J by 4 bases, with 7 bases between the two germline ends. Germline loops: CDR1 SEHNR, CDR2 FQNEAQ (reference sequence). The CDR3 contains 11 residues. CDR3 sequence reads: CASMTGTEAFF. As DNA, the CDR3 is TGTGCCAGCATGACTGGCACTGAAGCTTTCTTT.

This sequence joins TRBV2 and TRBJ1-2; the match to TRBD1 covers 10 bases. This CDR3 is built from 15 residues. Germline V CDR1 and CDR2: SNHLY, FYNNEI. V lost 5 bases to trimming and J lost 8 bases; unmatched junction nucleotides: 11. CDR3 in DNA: TGTGCCAGCAGTATCCAAGACAGGGGGCTCGACGGCTACACCTTC. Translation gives CASSIQDRGLDGYTF.

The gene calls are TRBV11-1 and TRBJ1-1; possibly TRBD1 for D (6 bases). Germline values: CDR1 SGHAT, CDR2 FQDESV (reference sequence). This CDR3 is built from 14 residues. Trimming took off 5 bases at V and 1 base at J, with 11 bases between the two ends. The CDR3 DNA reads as TGTGCCAGCAGCCTCGACAGGCGGAACACTGAAGCTTTCTTT. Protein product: CASSLDRRNTEAFF. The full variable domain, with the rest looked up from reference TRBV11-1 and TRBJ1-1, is EAEVAQSPRYKITEKSQAVAFWCDPISGHATLYWYRQILGQGPELLVQFQDESVVDDSQLPKDRFSAERLKGVDSTLKIQPAELGDSAMYLCASSLDRRNTEAFFGQGTRLTVV.

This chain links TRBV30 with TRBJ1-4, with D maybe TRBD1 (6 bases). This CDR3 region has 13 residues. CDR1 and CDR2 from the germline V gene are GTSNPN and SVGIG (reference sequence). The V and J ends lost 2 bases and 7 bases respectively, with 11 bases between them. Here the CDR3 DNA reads TGTGCCTGGAGTCCTAGGGGGTTTGAAAAACTGTTTTTT. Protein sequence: CAWSPRGFEKLFF.

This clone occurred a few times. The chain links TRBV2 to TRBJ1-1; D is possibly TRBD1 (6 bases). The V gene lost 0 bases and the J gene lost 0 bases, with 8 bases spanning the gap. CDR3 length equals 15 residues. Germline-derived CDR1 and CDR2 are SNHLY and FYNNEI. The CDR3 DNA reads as TGTGCCAGCAGTGAAGCGGACAGAATGAACACTGAAGCTTTCTTT. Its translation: CASSEADRMNTEAFF.

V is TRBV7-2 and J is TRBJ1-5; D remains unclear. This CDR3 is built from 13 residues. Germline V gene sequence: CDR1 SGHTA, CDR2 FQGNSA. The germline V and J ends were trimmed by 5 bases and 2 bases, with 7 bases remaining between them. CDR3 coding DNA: TGTGCCAGCAGCCGACCTGGCAATCAGCCCCAGCATTTT. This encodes CASSRPGNQPQHF.

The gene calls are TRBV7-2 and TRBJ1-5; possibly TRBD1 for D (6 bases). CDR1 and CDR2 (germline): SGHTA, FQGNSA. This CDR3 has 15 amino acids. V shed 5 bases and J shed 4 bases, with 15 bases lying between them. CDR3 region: CASSPVGQSNQPQHF. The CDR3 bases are TGTGCCAGCAGCCCGGTCGGACAGTCGAATCAGCCCCAGCATTTT.

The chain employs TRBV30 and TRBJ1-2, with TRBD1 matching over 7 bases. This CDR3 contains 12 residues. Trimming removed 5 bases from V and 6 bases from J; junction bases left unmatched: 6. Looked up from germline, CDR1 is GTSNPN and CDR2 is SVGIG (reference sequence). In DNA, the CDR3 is TGTGCCTGGCCCAAGGGGGCGAATGGCTACACCTTC. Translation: CAWPKGANGYTF.

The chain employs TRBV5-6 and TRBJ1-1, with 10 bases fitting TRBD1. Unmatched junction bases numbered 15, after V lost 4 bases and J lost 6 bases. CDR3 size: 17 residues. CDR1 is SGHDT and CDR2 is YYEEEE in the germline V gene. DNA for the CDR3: TGTGCCAGCAGCCGCCAATCGAGGGACAGGGGCCGGGCTGAAGCTTTCTTT. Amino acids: CASSRQSRDRGRAEAFF.

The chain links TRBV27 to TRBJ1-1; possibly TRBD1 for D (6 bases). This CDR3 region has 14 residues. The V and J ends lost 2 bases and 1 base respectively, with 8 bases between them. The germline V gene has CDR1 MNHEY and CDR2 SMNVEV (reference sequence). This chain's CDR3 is CASSLGQQNTEAFF. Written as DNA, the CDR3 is TGTGCCAGCAGTTTAGGACAGCAGAACACTGAAGCTTTCTTT.

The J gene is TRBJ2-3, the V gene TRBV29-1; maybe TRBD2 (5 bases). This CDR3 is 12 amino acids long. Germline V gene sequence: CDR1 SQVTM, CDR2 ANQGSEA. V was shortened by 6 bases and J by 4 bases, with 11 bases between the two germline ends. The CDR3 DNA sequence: TGCAGCGTCGAACGGACTGCAGATACGCAGTATTTT. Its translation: CSVERTADTQYF.

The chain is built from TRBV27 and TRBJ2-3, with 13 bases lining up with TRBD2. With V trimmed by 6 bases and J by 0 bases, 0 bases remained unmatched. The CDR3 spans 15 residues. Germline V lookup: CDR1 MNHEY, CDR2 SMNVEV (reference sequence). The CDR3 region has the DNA TGTGCCAGCAGGGGACTAGCGGGGAGCACAGATACGCAGTATTTT. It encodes CASRGLAGSTDTQYF.

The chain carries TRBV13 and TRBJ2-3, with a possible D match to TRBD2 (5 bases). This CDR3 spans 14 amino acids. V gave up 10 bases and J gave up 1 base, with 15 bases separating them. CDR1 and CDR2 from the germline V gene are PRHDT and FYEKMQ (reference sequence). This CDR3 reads CATAPGRRTDTQYF. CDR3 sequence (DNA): TGTGCCACCGCCCCGGGAAGACGCACAGATACGCAGTATTTT. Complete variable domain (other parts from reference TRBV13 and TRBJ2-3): AAGVIQSPRHLIKEKRETATLKCYPIPRHDTVYWYQQGPGQDPQFLISFYEKMQSDKGSIPDRFSAQQFSDYHSELNMSSLELGDSALYFCATAPGRRTDTQYFGPGTRLTVL.

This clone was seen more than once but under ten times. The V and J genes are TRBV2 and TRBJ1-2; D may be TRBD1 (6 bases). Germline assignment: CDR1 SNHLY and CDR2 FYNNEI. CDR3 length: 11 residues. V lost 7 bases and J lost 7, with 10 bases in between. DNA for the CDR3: TGTGCCAGCAAAGGACAGTCTGGCTACACCTTC. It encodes CASKGQSGYTF.

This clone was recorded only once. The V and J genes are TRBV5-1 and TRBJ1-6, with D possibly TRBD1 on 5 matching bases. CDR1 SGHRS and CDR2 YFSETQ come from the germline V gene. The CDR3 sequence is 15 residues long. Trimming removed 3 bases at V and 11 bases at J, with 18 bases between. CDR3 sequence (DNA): TGCGCCAGCAGCTCGACCTCCGGGGCAGGCGCACCCCTCCACTTT. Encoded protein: CASSSTSGAGAPLHF.

CDR3 bases: TGTGCCAGTCGACCCCCGGGACTAGATTACAATGAGCAGTTCTTC. Translating it yields CASRPPGLDYNEQFF. The chain joins TRBV2 to TRBJ2-1, with TRBD2 matching 8 bases. CDR3 length: 15 amino acids. Germline values: CDR1 SNHLY, CDR2 FYNNEI. V lost 9 bases and J lost 4; bases outside the gene matches: 11. The full variable domain, its missing parts supplied by reference TRBV2 and TRBJ2-1, is EPEVTQTPSHQVTQMGQEVILRCVPISNHLYFYWYRQILGQKVEFLVSFYNNEISEKSEIFDDQFSVERPDGSNFTLKIRSTKLEDSAMYFCASRPPGLDYNEQFFGPGTRLTVL.

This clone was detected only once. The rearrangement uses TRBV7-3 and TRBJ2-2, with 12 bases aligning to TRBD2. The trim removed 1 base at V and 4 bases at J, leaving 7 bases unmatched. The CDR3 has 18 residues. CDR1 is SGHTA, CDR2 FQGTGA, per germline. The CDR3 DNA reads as TGTGCCAGCAGCTTAAGAGCTAGCGGGAGGGCCGGCACCGGGGAGCTGTTTTTT. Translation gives CASSLRASGRAGTGELFF. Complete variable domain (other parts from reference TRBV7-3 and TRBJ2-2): GAGVSQTPSNKVTEKGKYVELRCDPISGHTALYWYRQSLGQGPEFLIYFQGTGAADDSGLPNDRFFAVRPEGSVSTLKIQRTERGDSAVYLCASSLRASGRAGTGELFFGEGSRLTVL.

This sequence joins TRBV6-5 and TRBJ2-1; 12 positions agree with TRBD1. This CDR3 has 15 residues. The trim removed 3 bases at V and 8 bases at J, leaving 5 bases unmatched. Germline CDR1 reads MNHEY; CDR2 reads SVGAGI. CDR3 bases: TGTGCCAGCAGTTATGGTGGGACAGGGGGCGATGAGCAGTTCTTC. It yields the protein CASSYGGTGGDEQFF.

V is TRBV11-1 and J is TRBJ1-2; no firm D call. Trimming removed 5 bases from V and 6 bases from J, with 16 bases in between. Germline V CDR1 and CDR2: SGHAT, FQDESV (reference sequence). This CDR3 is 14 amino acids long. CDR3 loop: CASSRRSARDGYTF. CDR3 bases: TGTGCCAGCAGCCGAAGGAGCGCGCGGGATGGCTACACCTTC.

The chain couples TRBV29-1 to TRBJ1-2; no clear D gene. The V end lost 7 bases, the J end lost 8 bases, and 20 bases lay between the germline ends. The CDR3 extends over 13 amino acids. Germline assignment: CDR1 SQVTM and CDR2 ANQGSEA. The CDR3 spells CSARTGKLAGYTF. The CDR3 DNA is TGCAGCGCGCGAACGGGGAAATTGGCGGGCTACACCTTC.

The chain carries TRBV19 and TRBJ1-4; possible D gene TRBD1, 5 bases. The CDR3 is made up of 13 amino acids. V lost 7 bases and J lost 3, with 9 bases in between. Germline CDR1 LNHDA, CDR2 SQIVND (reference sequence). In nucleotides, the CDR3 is TGTGCCAGTATCGGGGCAGCTAATGAAAAACTGTTTTTT. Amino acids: CASIGAANEKLFF.

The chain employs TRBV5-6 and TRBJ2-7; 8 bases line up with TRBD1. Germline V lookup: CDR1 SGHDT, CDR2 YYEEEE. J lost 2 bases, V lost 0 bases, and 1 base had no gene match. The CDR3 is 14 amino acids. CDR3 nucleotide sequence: TGTGCCAGCAGCTTGGACAGGGGGGCCTACGAGCAGTACTTC. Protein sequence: CASSLDRGAYEQYF.

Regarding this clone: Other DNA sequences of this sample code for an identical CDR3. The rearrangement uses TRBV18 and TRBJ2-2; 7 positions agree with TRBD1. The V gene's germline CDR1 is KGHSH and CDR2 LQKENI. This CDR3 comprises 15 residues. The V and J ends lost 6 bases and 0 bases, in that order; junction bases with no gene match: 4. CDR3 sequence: CASSRGQSNTGELFF. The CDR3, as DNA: TGTGCCAGCTCCCGGGGACAGTCGAACACCGGGGAGCTGTTTTTT.

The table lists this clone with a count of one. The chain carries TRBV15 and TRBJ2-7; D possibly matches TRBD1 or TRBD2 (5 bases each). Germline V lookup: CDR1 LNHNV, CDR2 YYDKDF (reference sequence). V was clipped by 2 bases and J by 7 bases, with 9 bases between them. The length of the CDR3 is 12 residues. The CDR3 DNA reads TGTGCCACCAGCAGAACCGGGACGGAGCAGTACTTC. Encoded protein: CATSRTGTEQYF.

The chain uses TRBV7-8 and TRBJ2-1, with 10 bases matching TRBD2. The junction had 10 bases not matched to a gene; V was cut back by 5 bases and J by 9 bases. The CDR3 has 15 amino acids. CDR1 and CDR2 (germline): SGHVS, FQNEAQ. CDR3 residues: CASSPRPGTSAEQFF. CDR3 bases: TGTGCCAGCAGCCCTCGCCCCGGGACTAGCGCTGAGCAGTTCTTC.

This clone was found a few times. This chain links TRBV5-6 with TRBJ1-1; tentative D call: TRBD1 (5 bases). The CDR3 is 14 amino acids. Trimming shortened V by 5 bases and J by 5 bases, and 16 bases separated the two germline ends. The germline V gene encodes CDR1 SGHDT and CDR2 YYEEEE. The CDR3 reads CASSPGGGFTEAFF. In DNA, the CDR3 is TGTGCCAGCAGTCCCGGGGGAGGGTTTACTGAAGCTTTCTTT.

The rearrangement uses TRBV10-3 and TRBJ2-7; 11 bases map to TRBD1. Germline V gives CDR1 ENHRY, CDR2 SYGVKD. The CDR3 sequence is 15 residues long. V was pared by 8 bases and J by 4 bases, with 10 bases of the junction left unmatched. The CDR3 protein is CAIGSPGTGGYEQYV. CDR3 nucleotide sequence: TGTGCCATCGGATCCCCCGGGACAGGGGGATACGAGCAGTACGTC.